Below, 9 T cell receptor beta chains from the same sample are listed, as sequenced in a study of blood T cell repertoires in COVID-19. Data came from immunoSEQ multiplex PCR; TCRdb stores just in-frame clones and leaves some out. The sample holds 200,000 or so clones; roughly 90% are singletons and the top ten take about 2%. The sequenced sample was peripheral blood. Receptors originate from a man aged 35-49 years with active or convalescent COVID-19.

The gene calls are TRBV7-7 and TRBJ2-1; 7 nucleotides align to TRBD1. This CDR3 comprises 16 residues. Germline V gene lookup returns CDR1 SSHAT and CDR2 FNYEAQ (reference sequence). The junction had 6 bases not matched to a gene; V was cut back by 4 bases and J by 0 bases. Written as DNA, the CDR3 is TGTGCCAGCAGCTCAGGGGGTCCCAGCTCCTACAATGAGCAGTTCTTC. It yields the protein CASSSGGPSSYNEQFF.

J is TRBJ1-2 and V is TRBV4-1, with TRBD1 matching 9 bases. V lost 2 bases and J lost 5; bases outside the gene matches: 3. Germline CDR1 and CDR2: MGHRA and YSYEKL. This CDR3 region has 14 residues. CDR3 sequence: CASSQIDRGYGYTF. CDR3 nucleotide sequence: TGCGCCAGCAGCCAAATCGACAGGGGGTATGGCTACACCTTC.

The chain links TRBV11-2 to TRBJ2-4, with 12 bases lining up with TRBD2. Looked up from germline, CDR1 is SGHAT and CDR2 is FQNNGV. The CDR3 has 19 amino acids. With V trimmed by 5 bases and J by 0 bases, 11 bases remained unmatched. The CDR3 sequence is CASSHTTSGGTLAKNIQYF. As DNA, the CDR3 is TGTGCCAGCAGCCACACGACTAGCGGGGGTACCCTAGCCAAAAACATTCAGTACTTC.

J is TRBJ1-4 and V is TRBV10-2; TRBD1 might be the D (5 bases). V lost 3 bases and J 1 base, leaving 9 bases between the germline ends. CDR1 and CDR2 (germline): WSHSY, SAAADI. CDR3 size: 15 residues. The CDR3 DNA sequence: TGCGCCAGCAGTGAATGGAGGGGAACTAATGAAAAACTGTTTTTT. It specifies CASSEWRGTNEKLFF.

This chain links TRBV9 with TRBJ2-7; maybe TRBD1 (6 bases). V lost 0 bases to trimming and J lost 7 bases, with 14 bases between them. CDR3 length equals 14 residues. CDR1 is SGDLS, CDR2 YYNGEE, per germline. CDR3 sequence: CASSVGTGPAEQYF. As DNA, the CDR3 is TGTGCCAGCAGCGTAGGAACAGGGCCCGCGGAGCAGTACTTC.

The chain has TRBV3-1 (or the pseudogene TRBV3-2) and TRBJ2-5; 8 bases line up with TRBD2. Germline lookup yields CDR1 LGHDT and CDR2 YNNKEL (reference sequence). V lost 4 bases, J lost 5 bases, and 6 bases stayed unmatched. This CDR3 comprises 14 residues. The CDR3 bases are TGTGCCAGCAGCCGGGGGACTAGGGGGGAGACCCAGTACTTC. It translates to CASSRGTRGETQYF.

V usage is TRBV9 and J usage is TRBJ1-5; 7 bases map to TRBD1. Trimming took 4 bases from V and 5 from J; bases not matched to a gene: 12. CDR3 length: 16 residues. The germline gives CDR1 SGDLS, CDR2 YYNGEE. This CDR3 reads CASSPDGRGDYQPQHF. As DNA, the CDR3 is TGTGCCAGCAGCCCCGATGGCAGGGGGGACTATCAGCCCCAGCATTTT.

This clone has only a few counts. The CDR3 loop is CASSFRGTGNQPQHF. CDR3 sequence (DNA): TGTGCCAGCAGTTTTAGGGGGACAGGCAATCAGCCCCAGCATTTT. The chain has TRBV28 and TRBJ1-5, with 7 bases aligning to TRBD1. In germline, CDR1 is MDHEN, CDR2 SYDVKM. This CDR3 region has 15 residues. The V segment lost 3 bases and the J segment 2 bases; nucleotides outside the gene matches: 4.

The chain couples TRBV9 to TRBJ1-1; 10 bases map to TRBD1. CDR3 length: 14 amino acids. Germline loops: CDR1 SGDLS, CDR2 YYNGEE. V shed 8 bases, J shed 3 bases, and the junction held 7 bases outside the gene matches. CDR3 in amino acids: CASEPGTGDTEAFF. CDR3 nucleotide sequence: TGTGCCAGTGAACCCGGGACAGGGGACACTGAAGCTTTCTTT. Drawing the rest from reference TRBV9 and TRBJ1-1, the complete variable domain is DSGVTQTPKHLITATGQRVTLRCSPRSGDLSVYWYQQSLDQGLQFLIQYYNGEERAKGNILERFSAQQFPDLHSELNLSSLELGDSALYFCASEPGTGDTEAFFGQGTRLTVV.